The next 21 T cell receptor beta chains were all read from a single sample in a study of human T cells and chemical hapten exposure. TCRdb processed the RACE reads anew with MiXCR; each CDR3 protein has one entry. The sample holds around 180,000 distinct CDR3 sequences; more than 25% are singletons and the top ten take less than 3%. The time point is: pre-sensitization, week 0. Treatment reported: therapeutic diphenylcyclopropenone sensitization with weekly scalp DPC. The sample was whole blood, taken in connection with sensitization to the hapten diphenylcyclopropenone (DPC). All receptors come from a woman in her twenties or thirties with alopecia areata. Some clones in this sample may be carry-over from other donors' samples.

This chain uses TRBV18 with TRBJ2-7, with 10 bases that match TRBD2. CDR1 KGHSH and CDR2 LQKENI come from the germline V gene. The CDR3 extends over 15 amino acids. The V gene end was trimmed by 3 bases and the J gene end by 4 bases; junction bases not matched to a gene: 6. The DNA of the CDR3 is TGTGCCAGCTCACCTGGAGCGGGGGGGCTTTACGAGCAGTACTTC. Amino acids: CASSPGAGGLYEQYF.

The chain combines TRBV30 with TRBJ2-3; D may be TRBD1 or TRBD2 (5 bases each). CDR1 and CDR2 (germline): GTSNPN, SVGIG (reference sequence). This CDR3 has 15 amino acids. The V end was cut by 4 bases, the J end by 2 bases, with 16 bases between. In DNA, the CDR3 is TGTGCCTGGATATCCCCGGAGGACAACACAGATACGCAGTATTTT. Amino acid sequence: CAWISPEDNTDTQYF.

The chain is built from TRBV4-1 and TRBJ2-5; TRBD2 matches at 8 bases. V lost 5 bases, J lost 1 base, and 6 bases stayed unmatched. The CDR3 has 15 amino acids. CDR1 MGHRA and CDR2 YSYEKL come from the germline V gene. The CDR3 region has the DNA TGCGCCAGCAGCGCGGGGGCGGGGGGCCAAGAGACCCAGTACTTC. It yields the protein CASSAGAGGQETQYF.

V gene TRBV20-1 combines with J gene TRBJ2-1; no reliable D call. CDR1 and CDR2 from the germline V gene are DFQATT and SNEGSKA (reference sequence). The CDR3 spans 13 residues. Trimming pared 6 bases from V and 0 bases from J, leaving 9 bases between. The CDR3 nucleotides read TGCAGTGCAGTAGGCGACTCCTACAATGAGCAGTTCTTC. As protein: CSAVGDSYNEQFF.

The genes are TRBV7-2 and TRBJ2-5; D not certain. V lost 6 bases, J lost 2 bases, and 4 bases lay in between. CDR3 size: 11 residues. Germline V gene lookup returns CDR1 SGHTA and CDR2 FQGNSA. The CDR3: CASRVQETQYF. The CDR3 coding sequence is TGTGCCAGCAGAGTACAAGAGACCCAGTACTTC.

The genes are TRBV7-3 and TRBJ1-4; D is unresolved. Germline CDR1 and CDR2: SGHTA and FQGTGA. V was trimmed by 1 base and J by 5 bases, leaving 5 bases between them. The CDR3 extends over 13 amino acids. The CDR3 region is CASSLRANEKLFF. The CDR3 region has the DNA TGTGCCAGCAGCTTAAGGGCAAATGAAAAACTGTTTTTT.

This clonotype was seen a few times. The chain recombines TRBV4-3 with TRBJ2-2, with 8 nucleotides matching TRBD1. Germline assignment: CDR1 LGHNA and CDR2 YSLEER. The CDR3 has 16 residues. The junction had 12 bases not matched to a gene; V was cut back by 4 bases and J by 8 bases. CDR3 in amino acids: CASSPSGTGKGGELFF. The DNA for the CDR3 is TGCGCCAGCAGCCCCTCCGGGACAGGCAAGGGGGGGGAGCTGTTTTTT.

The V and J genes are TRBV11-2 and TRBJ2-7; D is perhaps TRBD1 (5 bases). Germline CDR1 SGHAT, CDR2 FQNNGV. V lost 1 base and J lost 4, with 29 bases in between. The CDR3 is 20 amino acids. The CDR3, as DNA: TGTGCCAGCAGCTTAGTGAAACTCAACCAAGACAGTTGGGGTAGATACGAGCAGTACTTC. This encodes CASSLVKLNQDSWGRYEQYF.

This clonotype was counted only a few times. The CDR3, as DNA: TGTGCCAGCAGTGACGAAGGACACCGCACAGATACGCAGTATTTT. Translated: CASSDEGHRTDTQYF. The chain combines TRBV2 with TRBJ2-3, with a tentative D call TRBD1 (5 bases). The length of the CDR3 is 15 residues. Trimming removed 3 bases from V and 1 base from J, with 11 bases in between. Germline CDR1 and CDR2: SNHLY and FYNNEI.

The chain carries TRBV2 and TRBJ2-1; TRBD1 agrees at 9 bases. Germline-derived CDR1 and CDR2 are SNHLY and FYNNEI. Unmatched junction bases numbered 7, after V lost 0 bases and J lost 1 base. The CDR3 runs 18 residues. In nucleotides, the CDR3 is TGTGCCAGCAGTGAAGCGCTTCAGGGACAGGGATCCTACAATGAGCAGTTCTTC. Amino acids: CASSEALQGQGSYNEQFF.

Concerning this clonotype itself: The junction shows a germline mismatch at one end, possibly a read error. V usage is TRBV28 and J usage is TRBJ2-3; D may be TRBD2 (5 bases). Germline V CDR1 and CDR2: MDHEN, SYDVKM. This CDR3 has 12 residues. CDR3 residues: CASSLSSGTQYF. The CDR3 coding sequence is TGTGCCAGTAGTTTATCGAGCGGTACGCAGTATTTT.

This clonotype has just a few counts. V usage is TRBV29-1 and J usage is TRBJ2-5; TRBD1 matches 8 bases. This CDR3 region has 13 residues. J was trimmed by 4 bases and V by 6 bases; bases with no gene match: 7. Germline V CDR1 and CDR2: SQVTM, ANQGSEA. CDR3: CSVPGQVTETQYF. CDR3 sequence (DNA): TGCAGCGTCCCGGGACAGGTCACAGAGACCCAGTACTTC.

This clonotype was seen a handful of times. CDR3 region: CASSLAADQETQYF. The CDR3 region has the DNA TGTGCCAGCAGCTTAGCAGCTGACCAAGAGACCCAGTACTTC. The V and J genes are TRBV7-6 and TRBJ2-5, with no clear D. V lost 0 bases to trimming and J lost 0 bases, with 5 bases between them. The CDR3 runs 14 residues. Germline CDR1 is SGHVS and CDR2 is FNYEAQ.

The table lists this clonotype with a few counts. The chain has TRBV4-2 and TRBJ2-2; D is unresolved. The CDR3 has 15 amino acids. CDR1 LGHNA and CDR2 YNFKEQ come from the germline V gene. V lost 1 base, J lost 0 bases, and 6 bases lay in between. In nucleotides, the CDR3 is TGTGCCAGCAGCCAAGGGGGAACGAACACCGGGGAGCTGTTTTTT. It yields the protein CASSQGGTNTGELFF.

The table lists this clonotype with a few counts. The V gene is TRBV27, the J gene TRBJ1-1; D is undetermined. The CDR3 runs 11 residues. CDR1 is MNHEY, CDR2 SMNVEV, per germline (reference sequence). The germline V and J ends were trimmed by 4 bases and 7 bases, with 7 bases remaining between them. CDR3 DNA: TGTGCCAGCAGTTCTCAGTATGAAGCTTTCTTT. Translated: CASSSQYEAFF.

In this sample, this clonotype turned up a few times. The CDR3 is CSAPDGGRLEKLFF. The DNA for the CDR3 is TGCAGTGCCCCGGACGGGGGGCGTTTGGAAAAACTGTTTTTT. The rearrangement links TRBV20-1 to TRBJ1-4, with a weak D call TRBD1 (6 bases). CDR1 DFQATT and CDR2 SNEGSKA come from the germline V gene (reference sequence). Trimming took 6 bases from V and 8 from J, leaving 19 bases between them. The length of the CDR3 is 14 residues.

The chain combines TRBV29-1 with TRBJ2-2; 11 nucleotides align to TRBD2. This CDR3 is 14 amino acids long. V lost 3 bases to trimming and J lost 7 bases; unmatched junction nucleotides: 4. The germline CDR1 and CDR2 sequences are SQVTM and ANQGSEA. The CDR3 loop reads CSVDLLAGGGELFF. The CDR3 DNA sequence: TGCAGCGTTGACTTGCTAGCGGGAGGCGGGGAGCTGTTTTTT.

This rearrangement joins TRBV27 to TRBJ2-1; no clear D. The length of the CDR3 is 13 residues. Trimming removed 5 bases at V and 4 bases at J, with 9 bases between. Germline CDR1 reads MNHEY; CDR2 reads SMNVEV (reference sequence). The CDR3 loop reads CASSHPGYNEQFF. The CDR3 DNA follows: TGTGCCAGCAGTCACCCTGGTTACAATGAGCAGTTCTTC.

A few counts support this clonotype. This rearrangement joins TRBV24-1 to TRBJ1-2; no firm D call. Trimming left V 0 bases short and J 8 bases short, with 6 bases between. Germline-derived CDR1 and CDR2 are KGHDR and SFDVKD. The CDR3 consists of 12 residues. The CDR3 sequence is CATSDLGEGYTF. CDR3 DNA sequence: TGTGCCACCAGTGATTTGGGGGAAGGCTACACCTTC.

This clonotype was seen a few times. Here the CDR3 reads CASSSGGQASYEQYF. CDR3 nucleotides: TGTGCCAGCAGTTCGGGCGGACAGGCTTCCTACGAGCAGTACTTC. The chain has TRBV28 and TRBJ2-7; 7 bases are a match to TRBD1. The CDR3 spans 15 residues. Losses at the gene ends were 4 bases for V and 1 base for J; bases not matched to a gene: 7. Germline loops: CDR1 MDHEN, CDR2 SYDVKM. Variable domain in full (rest from reference TRBV28 and TRBJ2-7): DVKVTQSSRYLVKRTGEKVFLECVQDMDHENMFWYRQDPGLGLRLIYFSYDVKMKEKGDIPEGYSVSREKKERFSLILESASTNQTSMYLCASSSGGQASYEQYFGPGTRLTVT.

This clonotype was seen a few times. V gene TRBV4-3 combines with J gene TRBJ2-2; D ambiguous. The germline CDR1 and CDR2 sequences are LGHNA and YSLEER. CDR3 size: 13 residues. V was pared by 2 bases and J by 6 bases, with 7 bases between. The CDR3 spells CASSQSPSGELFF. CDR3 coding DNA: TGCGCCAGCAGCCAATCCCCCTCCGGGGAGCTGTTTTTT.